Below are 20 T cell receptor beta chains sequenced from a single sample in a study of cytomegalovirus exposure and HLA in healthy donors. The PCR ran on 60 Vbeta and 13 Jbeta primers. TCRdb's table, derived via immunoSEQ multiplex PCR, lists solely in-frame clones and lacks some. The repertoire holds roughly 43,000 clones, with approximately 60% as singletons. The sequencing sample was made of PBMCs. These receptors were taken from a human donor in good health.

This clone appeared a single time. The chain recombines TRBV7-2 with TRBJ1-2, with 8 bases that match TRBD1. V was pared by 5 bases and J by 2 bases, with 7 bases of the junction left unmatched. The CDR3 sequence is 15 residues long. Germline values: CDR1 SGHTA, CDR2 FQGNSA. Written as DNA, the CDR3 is TGTGCCAGCAGCCGAGCCCGACAGGGGAACTATGGCTACACCTTC. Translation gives CASSRARQGNYGYTF.

In DNA, the CDR3 is TGTGCCAGCAACATAAAGGGGGCGGGAAACATTCAGTACTTC. Translation: CASNIKGAGNIQYF. This chain uses TRBV28 with TRBJ2-4, with 7 bases matching TRBD1. The ends lost 7 bases at V and 6 bases at J; junction bases unmatched: 9. Per the germline V gene, CDR1 is MDHEN and CDR2 is SYDVKM. This CDR3 spans 14 amino acids.

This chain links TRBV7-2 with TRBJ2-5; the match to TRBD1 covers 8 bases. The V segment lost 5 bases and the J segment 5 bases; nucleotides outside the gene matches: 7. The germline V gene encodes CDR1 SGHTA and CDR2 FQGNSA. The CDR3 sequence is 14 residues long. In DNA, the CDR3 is TGTGCCAGCAGCCCGCGACAGGGGACGGAGACCCAGTACTTC. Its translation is CASSPRQGTETQYF.

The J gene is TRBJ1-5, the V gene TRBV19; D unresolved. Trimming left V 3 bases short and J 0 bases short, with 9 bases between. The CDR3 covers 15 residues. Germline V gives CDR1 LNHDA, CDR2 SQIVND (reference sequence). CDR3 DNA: TGTGCCAGTAGTATCCTTTTAGATAGCAATCAGCCCCAGCATTTT. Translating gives CASSILLDSNQPQHF.

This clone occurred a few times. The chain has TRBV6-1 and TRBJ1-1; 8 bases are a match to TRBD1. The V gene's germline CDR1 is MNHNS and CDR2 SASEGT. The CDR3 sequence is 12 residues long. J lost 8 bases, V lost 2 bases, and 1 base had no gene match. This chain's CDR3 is CASSENRGEAFF. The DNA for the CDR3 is TGTGCCAGCAGTGAAAACAGGGGGGAAGCTTTCTTT.

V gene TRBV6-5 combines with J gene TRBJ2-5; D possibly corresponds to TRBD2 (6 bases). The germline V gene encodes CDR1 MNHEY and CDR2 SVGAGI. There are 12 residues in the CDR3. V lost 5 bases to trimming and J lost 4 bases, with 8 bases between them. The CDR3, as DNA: TGTGCCAGCAGTCGGCGGGGAGAGACCCAGTACTTC. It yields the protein CASSRRGETQYF.

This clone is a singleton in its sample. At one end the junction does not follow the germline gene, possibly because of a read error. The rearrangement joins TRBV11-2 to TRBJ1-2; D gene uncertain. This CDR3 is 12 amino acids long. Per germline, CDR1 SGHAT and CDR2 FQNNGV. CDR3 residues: CASSRTNYDYTF. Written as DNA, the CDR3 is TGTGCCAGCAGCCGAACTAACTATGACTACACCTTC.

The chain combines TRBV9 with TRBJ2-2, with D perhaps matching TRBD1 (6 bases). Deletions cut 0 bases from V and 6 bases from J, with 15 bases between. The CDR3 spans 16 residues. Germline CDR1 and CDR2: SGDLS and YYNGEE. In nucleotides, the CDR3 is TGTGCCAGCAGCGTAGGCCAGGGGAAGAGGGCCGGGGAGCTGTTTTTT. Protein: CASSVGQGKRAGELFF.

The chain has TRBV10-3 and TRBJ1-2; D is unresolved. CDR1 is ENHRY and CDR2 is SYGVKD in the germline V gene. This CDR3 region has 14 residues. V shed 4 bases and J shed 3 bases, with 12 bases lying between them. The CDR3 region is CAISALEGHYGYTF. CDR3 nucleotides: TGTGCCATCAGTGCTTTGGAGGGTCACTATGGCTACACCTTC.

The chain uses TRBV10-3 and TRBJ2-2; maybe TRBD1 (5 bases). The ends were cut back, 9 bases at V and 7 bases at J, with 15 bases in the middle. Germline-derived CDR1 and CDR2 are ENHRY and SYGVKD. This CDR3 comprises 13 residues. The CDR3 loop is CAIQDLLFGELFF. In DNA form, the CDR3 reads TGTGCCATACAGGATTTGTTGTTCGGGGAGCTGTTTTTT.

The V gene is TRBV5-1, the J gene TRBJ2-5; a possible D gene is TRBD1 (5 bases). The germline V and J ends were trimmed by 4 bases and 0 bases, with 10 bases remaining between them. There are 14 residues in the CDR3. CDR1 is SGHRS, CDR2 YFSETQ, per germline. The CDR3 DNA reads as TGCGCCAGCAGCCTGACAGCGAACCAAGAGACCCAGTACTTC. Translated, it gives CASSLTANQETQYF. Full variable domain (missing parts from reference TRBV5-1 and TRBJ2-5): KAGVTQTPRYLIKTRGQQVTLSCSPISGHRSVSWYQQTPGQGLQFLFEYFSETQRNKGNFPGRFSGRQFSNSRSEMNVSTLELGDSALYLCASSLTANQETQYFGPGTRLLVL.

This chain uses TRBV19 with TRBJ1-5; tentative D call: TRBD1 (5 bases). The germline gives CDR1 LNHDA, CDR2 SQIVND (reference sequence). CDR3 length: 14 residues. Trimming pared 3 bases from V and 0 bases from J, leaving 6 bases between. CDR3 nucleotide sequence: TGTGCCAGTAGTATCAGGGATAGCAATCAGCCCCAGCATTTT. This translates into CASSIRDSNQPQHF.

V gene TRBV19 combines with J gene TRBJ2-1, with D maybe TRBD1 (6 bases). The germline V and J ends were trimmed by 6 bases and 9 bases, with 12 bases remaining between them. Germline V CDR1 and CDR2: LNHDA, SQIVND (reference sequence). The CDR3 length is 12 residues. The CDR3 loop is CASRDRYGEQFF. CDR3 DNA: TGTGCCAGTAGAGACAGGTACGGTGAGCAGTTCTTC.

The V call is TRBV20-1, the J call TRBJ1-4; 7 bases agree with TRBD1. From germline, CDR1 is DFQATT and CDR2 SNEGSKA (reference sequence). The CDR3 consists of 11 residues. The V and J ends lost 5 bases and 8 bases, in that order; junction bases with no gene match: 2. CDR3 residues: CSASGGEKLFF. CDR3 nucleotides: TGCAGTGCTTCAGGGGGGGAAAAACTGTTTTTT.

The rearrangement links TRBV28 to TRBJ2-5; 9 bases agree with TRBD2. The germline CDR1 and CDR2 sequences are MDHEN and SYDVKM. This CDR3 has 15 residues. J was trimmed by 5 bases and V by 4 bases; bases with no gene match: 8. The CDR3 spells CASSSPAGGIETQYF. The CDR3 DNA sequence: TGTGCCAGCAGTTCCCCCGCGGGGGGGATTGAGACCCAGTACTTC.

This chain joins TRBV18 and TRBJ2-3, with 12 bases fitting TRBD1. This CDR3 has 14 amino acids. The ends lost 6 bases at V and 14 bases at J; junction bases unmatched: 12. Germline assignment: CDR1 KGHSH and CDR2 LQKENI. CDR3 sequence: CASSAGTGGVDPYF. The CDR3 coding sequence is TGTGCCAGCTCGGCCGGGACAGGGGGCGTAGATCCGTATTTT.

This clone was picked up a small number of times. The CDR3 sequence is CASSPGLIYGYTF. CDR3 DNA: TGTGCCAGTAGCCCGGGACTGATCTATGGCTACACCTTC. V usage is TRBV19 and J usage is TRBJ1-2; tentatively, D is TRBD1 (5 bases). CDR1 and CDR2 (germline): LNHDA, SQIVND (reference sequence). Between the trimmed V and J ends, which lost 6 bases and 4 bases, there was a span of 12 bases. This CDR3 has 13 amino acids.

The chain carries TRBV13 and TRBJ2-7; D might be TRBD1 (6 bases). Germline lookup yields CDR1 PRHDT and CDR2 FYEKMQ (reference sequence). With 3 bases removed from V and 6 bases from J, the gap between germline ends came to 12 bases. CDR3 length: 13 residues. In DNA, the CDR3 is TGTGCCAGCAGCTTTATCAGGGGCTCCGAGCAGTACTTC. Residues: CASSFIRGSEQYF.

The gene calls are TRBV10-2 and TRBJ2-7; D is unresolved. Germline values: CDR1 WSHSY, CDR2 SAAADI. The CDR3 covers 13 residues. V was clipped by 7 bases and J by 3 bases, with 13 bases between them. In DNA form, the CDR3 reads TGCGCCAGCAAACCGACCGGGTACTACGAGCAGTACTTC. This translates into CASKPTGYYEQYF.

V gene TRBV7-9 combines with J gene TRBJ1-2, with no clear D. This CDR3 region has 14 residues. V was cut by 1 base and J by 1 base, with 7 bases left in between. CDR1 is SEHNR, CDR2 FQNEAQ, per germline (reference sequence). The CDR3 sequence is CASSLEPFNYGYTF. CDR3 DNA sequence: TGTGCCAGCAGCTTAGAGCCTTTTAACTATGGCTACACCTTC.